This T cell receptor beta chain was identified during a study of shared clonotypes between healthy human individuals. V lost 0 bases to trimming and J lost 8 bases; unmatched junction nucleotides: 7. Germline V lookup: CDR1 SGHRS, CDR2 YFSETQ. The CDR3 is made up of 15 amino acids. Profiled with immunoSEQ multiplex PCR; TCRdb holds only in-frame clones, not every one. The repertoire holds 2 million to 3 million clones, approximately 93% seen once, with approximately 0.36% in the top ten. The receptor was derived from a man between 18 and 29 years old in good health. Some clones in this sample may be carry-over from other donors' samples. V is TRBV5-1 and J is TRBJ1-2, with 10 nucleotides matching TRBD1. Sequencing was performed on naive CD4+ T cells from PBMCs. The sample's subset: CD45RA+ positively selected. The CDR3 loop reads CASSLEPGQGSGYTF. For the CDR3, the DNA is TGCGCCAGCAGCTTGGAACCGGGACAGGGGTCCGGCTACACCTTC.